The clone carrying this T cell receptor (beta chain) showed up just a few times. What it binds is not known. Since all of the isolated RNA was reverse transcribed, expressed TCRB transcripts were what got sequenced. The method was immunoSEQ multiplex PCR; TCRdb's version includes in-frame clones alone and lacks a portion of them. Counted here are a few hundred thousand clones, approximately 14% occurring once; the ten biggest clones make up 6.7%. This specimen belongs to a study of beta chain features in type 1 diabetes. General study findings and limits: In the patient group, naive, central memory and Treg TCRB repertoires seemed more alike than in the healthy donor group. PCR might favor shorter templates, equally in patients and controls.

The sequencing input was central memory CD4+ T cells from blood. This receptor was identified in a man in his thirties or forties in good health.

The CDR3 sequence is CASSPPGSGGLDTQYF. Here the CDR3 DNA reads TGTGCCAGCAGCCCGCCCGGGAGCGGGGGTCTGGATACGCAGTATTTT. The V call is TRBV9, the J call TRBJ2-3; 8 bases are shared with TRBD2. There are 16 residues in the CDR3. The V segment lost 4 bases and the J segment 6 bases; nucleotides outside the gene matches: 13. The germline V gene encodes CDR1 SGDLS and CDR2 YYNGEE. Filled out from reference TRBV9 and TRBJ2-3, the complete variable domain reads DSGVTQTPKHLITATGQRVTLRCSPRSGDLSVYWYQQSLDQGLQFLIQYYNGEERAKGNILERFSAQQFPDLHSELNLSSLELGDSALYFCASSPPGSGGLDTQYFGPGTRLTVL.